The clone carrying this TCR beta chain has a count of ten or more. As yet, its antigen is unknown. J lost 7 bases, V lost 4 bases, and 10 bases had no gene match. The CDR3 runs to 14 residues. CDR1 and CDR2 from the germline V gene are DFQATT and SNEGSKA (reference sequence). The data derive from a study of neurological immune-mediated disorders. The cDNA was produced through 5'RACE with 10-nucleotide random UMIs. TCRdb used MiXCR to reprocess the 5' RACE reads, holding one entry per CDR3 protein. This repertoire shows 30,000 to 40,000 distinct CDR3 sequences, around 10% found once; its top ten account for roughly 4%. General study points: Because no CDR3 amino acid sequences were shared across subjects by expanded clones, private repertoires were suggested in all groups.

Indicated time point: technical triplicate 1. PBMCs numbering 2 million and stored at -80 C yielded the unsorted libraries. The sample comprised PBMCs. The J gene is TRBJ2-7, the V gene TRBV20-1, with 10 bases matching TRBD2. This sequence originates from a man aged 60 to 69 with HTLV-1-associated myelopathy (HAM/TSP). For the CDR3, the DNA is TGCAGTGCTACTGCTAGCGGGAGCCCAAGGGAGCAGTACTTC. Its translation is CSATASGSPREQYF.